The clone carrying this TCR beta chain was observed many times. Antigen specificity is unknown. The entry originates in a study of regulatory T cells in long-lasting Graves disease. Regarding the study as a whole: Favored usage of TRBV28, TRBJ1-2 and TRBJ2-5 was recorded in persistent disease. Sampling was limited to peripheral blood rather than thyroid tissue.

Germline V CDR1 and CDR2: MNHNS, SASEGT. The CDR3 has 15 residues. V lost 5 bases to trimming and J lost 5 bases; unmatched junction nucleotides: 4. Arm-PCR of CDR3 regions and iRepertoire HTBI primers were the basis on which TCR beta libraries were built. TCRdb processed the multiplex PCR reads anew with MiXCR; each CDR3 protein has one entry. Of 380,000 or so distinct CDR3 sequences listed, roughly 15% are singletons. Time point indicated: newly diagnosed GD, antithyroid drugs for less than 3 months. Extracted PBMC RNA gave rise to the TCR library. Nine milliliters of peripheral blood were taken and placed in EDTA tubes. The sample was also reused in another study, on T cells in Graves' hyperthyroidism and ophthalmopathy.

V gene TRBV6-1 combines with J gene TRBJ2-1; TRBD2 aligns across 12 bases. This material consisted of peripheral blood mononuclear cells (PBMCs), taken at new diagnosis, from a patient treated with antithyroid drugs. The source of this sequence is a woman under 30 with Graves disease. The CDR3 sequence is CASSPRTSGNNEQFF. CDR3 bases: TGTGCCAGCAGTCCACGGACTAGCGGGAACAATGAGCAGTTCTTC.